The 27 T cell receptor beta chains given below trace back to one sample, sequenced in a study of CD8+ T cells in alopecia areata. As the sequencing template, cDNA was produced by extracting RNA and reverse transcribing it. Sequencing used immunoSEQ multiplex PCR; TCRdb keeps in-frame clones, though not all of them. This sample comprises 200,000 to 300,000 clones, none seen once only. Pooled cutaneous lymph node cells were sorted using CD4, CD8alpha, NKG2D, NKG2ACE and other markers. Sample: CD4+ T cells sorted from a lymph node. The receptor set was obtained from a C3H/HeJ mouse with alopecia areata. The mice in this strain carry MHC haplotype H2-k.

To note about this clone: Gene and germline names: mouse. The sequence runs out 4 residues before the end of the CDR3; the remainder is reconstructed from the germline J gene. This chain connects TRBV5 to TRBJ2-1, with 8 bases aligning to TRBD2. The J segment lost 4 bases and the V segment lost 0 bases, leaving 8 bases of the junction unmatched. CDR1 LGHNA and CDR2 YNLKQL come from the germline V gene (reference sequence). The CDR3 is 17 residues long. Here the CDR3 reads CASSQDAPGGRYAEQFF. CDR3 DNA, as far as it was read: TGTGCCAGCAGCCAAGATGCACCTGGGGGGCGGTATGCT.

As to this clone: Genes here carry mouse names. The CDR3 is cut off 4 residues early in the read; its end comes from the germline J gene. The V and J genes are TRBV1 and TRBJ2-7; 9 bases map to TRBD1. Looked up from germline, CDR1 is NSQYPW and CDR2 is LRSPGD (reference sequence). The CDR3 length is 15 residues. CDR3 sequence: CTCSATRDRVYEQYF. The CDR3 bases that were read are TGCACCTGCAGTGCAACCCGGGACAGGGTTTAT.

With respect to this clone: Gene names refer to mouse genes. CDR3 sequence reads: CASRDPRQNTLYF. The covered CDR3 bases are TGTGCCAGCAGAGATCCTCGTCAAAAC. The V call is TRBV13-3, the J call TRBJ2-4; D not certain. The CDR3 end falls 4 residues outside the read, so it is completed with the germline J gene. Germline V gene data show CDR1 as NNHDY and CDR2 as SYVADS. The CDR3 is 13 amino acids. V lost 5 bases, J lost 1 base, and 8 bases lay in between.

As to this clone: Each gene name is a mouse one. The read stops 4 residues short of the end of the CDR3; the missing end is completed from the germline J gene. This chain connects TRBV2 to TRBJ2-5; 7 nucleotides agree with TRBD1. V lost 0 bases to trimming and J lost 2 bases; unmatched junction nucleotides: 14. The CDR3 contains 19 residues. CDR1 and CDR2 (germline): LGHNA, YSYQKL. CDR3 DNA (partial): TGTGCCAGCAGCCAAGATGAAGGCCCCCGACAGGGAGTCCAAGAC. Amino acid sequence: CASSQDEGPRQGVQD. From start to end, the CDR3 is CASSQDEGPRQGVQDTQYF.

As to this clone: A read error may be the cause here, since a much bigger clone is one base away. Gene and germline names: mouse. From the germline J gene comes the end of the CDR3, since the read stops 4 residues before it. V is TRBV13-1 and J is TRBJ2-2; TRBD1 might be the D (5 bases). The CDR3 length is 15 residues. Germline V CDR1 and CDR2: NSHNY, SYGAGN. Trimming took off 3 bases at V and 0 bases at J, with 9 bases between the two ends. CDR3 sequence reads: CASSADNSNTGQLYF. The sequenced part of the CDR3 DNA is TGTGCCAGCAGTGCGGACAACTCAAACACCGGG.

Worth noting for this clone: Gene names denote mouse genes. The read comes to an end 4 residues before the CDR3 does, leaving the germline J gene to fill in the end. V is TRBV17 and J is TRBJ2-1; TRBD2 is a possible D gene (5 bases). There are 13 residues in the CDR3. V was trimmed by 1 base and J by 4 bases, leaving 5 bases between them. Germline assignment: CDR1 MNHDT and CDR2 YYDKIL. The sequenced CDR3 bases are TGTGCTAGCAGTAGAGTGGGGTATGCT. Translated: CASSRVGYA. The complete CDR3 protein is CASSRVGYAEQFF. Based on the CDR3 plus reference TRBV17 and TRBJ2-1, the full variable domain is DTTVKQNPRYKLARVGKPVNLICSQTMNHDTMYWYQKKPNQAPKLLLFYYDKILNREADTFEKFQSSRPNNSFCSLYIGSAGLEYSAMYLCASSRVGYAEQFFGPGTRLTVL.

This clone was detected only a few times. Mouse gene names apply. The read stops 4 residues short of the end of the CDR3; the missing end is completed from the germline J gene. The chain is built from TRBV13-1 and TRBJ2-3, with a tentative D call TRBD2 (6 bases). CDR1 and CDR2 (germline): NSHNY, SYGAGN. The length of the CDR3 is 15 residues. Trimming removed 1 base from V and 0 bases from J, with 9 bases in between. The CDR3 sequence is CASSDLGTSAETLYF. The CDR3 bases that were read are TGTGCCAGCAGTGATCTGGGGACTAGTGCAGAA.

This clone came up a few times. Gene names refer to mouse genes. The CDR3 end is not reached by the read, which stops 4 residues before it; the germline J gene fills it in. Other nucleotide sequences from this sample produce the same CDR3. V gene TRBV13-3 combines with J gene TRBJ2-3; maybe TRBD1 (5 bases). This CDR3 has 14 residues. V lost 1 base and J 3 bases, leaving 9 bases between the germline ends. The germline CDR1 and CDR2 sequences are NNHDY and SYVADS. The covered CDR3 bases are TGTGCCAGCAGTGATCAGGGAGGAGCAGAA. Translation: CASSDQGGAE. The full CDR3 protein reads CASSDQGGAETLYF.

A few counts support this clone. Gene names are the mouse ones. The read terminates 4 residues before the CDR3 end, so the remaining end is supplied by the germline J gene. This chain connects TRBV19 to TRBJ1-2; TRBD1 is a possible D gene (6 bases). Germline CDR1 is FNHDT and CDR2 is SITEND (reference sequence). The CDR3 consists of 14 residues. V shed 2 bases and J shed 1 base, with 9 bases lying between them. CDR3 protein: CASSIGTKNSDYTF. Partial CDR3 DNA: TGTGCCAGCAGTATCGGGACAAAAAACTCC.

Of note for this clone: Mouse germline and gene names are used. The CDR3 end falls 4 residues outside the read, so it is completed with the germline J gene. The sample carries other DNA sequences with the same CDR3. This chain connects TRBV1 to TRBJ1-2; 8 nucleotides line up with TRBD1. The CDR3 covers 14 residues. Per the germline V gene, CDR1 is NSQYPW and CDR2 is LRSPGD (reference sequence). V gave up 2 bases and J gave up 4 bases; unmatched junction bases: 3. The part of the CDR3 DNA that was read is TGCACCTGCAGTGCACAGGGGGCAGGCTCC. It codes for CTCSAQGAGS. The CDR3 as a whole reads CTCSAQGAGSDYTF. The whole variable domain, remainder taken from reference TRBV1 and TRBJ1-2, is VTLLEQNPRWRLVPRGQAVNLRCILKNSQYPWMSWYQQDLQKQLQWLFTLRSPGDKEVKSLPGADYLATRVTDTELRLQVANMSQGRTLYCTCSAQGAGSDYTFGSGTRLLVI.

In this sample, this clone turned up a few times. Gene names follow the mouse nomenclature. The read stops 4 residues short of the end of the CDR3; the missing end is completed from the germline J gene. The same CDR3 can be traced to other DNA sequences in this sample. The chain combines TRBV1 with TRBJ2-1, with 7 bases aligning to TRBD1. V lost 1 base and J lost 1; bases outside the gene matches: 1. From germline, CDR1 is NSQYPW and CDR2 LRSPGD (reference sequence). The CDR3 covers 15 residues. The DNA read from the CDR3 is TGCACCTGCAGTGCAGGGACAGGAAACTATGCT. Residues: CTCSAGTGNYA. From start to end, the CDR3 is CTCSAGTGNYAEQFF.

This clone was seen only a few times. Gene names and germline match the mouse. The read ends 4 residues before the CDR3 terminus; that terminus is restored from the germline J gene. Within the sample, other DNA sequences also encode this same CDR3. V is TRBV1 and J is TRBJ1-2, with D possibly TRBD1 on 5 matching bases. The CDR3 extends over 14 amino acids. The V end lost 0 bases, the J end lost 4 bases, and 9 bases lay between the germline ends. Germline CDR1 is NSQYPW and CDR2 is LRSPGD (reference sequence). CDR3 DNA, as far as it was read: TGCACCTGCAGTGCAGACAGGGTGGGCTCC. Translated, it gives CTCSADRVGS. The full CDR3 protein reads CTCSADRVGSDYTF.

Concerning this clone: Mouse germline and gene names are used. The observed sequence ends 4 residues before the CDR3 terminus, with the missing tail filled in from the germline J gene. The J gene is TRBJ2-5, the V gene TRBV5; 12 nucleotides line up with TRBD2. Germline CDR1 and CDR2: LGHNA and YNLKQL (reference sequence). The CDR3 runs 15 residues. This chain's CDR3 is CASSLRDWGEDTQYF. The CDR3 bases that were read are TGTGCCAGCAGCCTCCGGGACTGGGGGGAAGAC.

This clone was observed a handful of times. Gene labels here are mouse ones. The CDR3 is cut off 4 residues early in the read; its end comes from the germline J gene. This sequence joins TRBV17 and TRBJ2-1, with D uncertain. V lost 2 bases and J lost 0, with 5 bases in between. The germline CDR1 and CDR2 sequences are MNHDT and YYDKIL. The CDR3 sequence is 14 residues long. CDR3: CASSRTSNYAEQFF. CDR3 bases read: TGTGCTAGCAGTAGAACCAGTAACTATGCT. The full variable domain, completed using reference TRBV17 and TRBJ2-1, is DTTVKQNPRYKLARVGKPVNLICSQTMNHDTMYWYQKKPNQAPKLLLFYYDKILNREADTFEKFQSSRPNNSFCSLYIGSAGLEYSAMYLCASSRTSNYAEQFFGPGTRLTVL.

The sample holds a few counts of this clone. Gene names follow the mouse nomenclature. The CDR3 spells CAWSQGRDSSAETLYF. The sequenced CDR3 bases are TGTGCCTGGAGTCAAGGCCGGGACTCTAGTGCAGAA. J is TRBJ2-3 and V is TRBV31; perhaps TRBD2 as D (6 bases). The read terminates 4 residues before the CDR3 end, so the remaining end is supplied by the germline J gene. Germline loops: CDR1 GKSSPN, CDR2 SITVG. Trimming removed 1 base from V and 0 bases from J, with 14 bases in between. The CDR3 spans 16 residues.

About this clone: The gene names given are mouse names. The read stops 4 residues short of the end of the CDR3; the missing end is completed from the germline J gene. V gene TRBV5 combines with J gene TRBJ2-1; 7 positions agree with TRBD1. Trimming removed 0 bases from V and 3 bases from J; junction bases left unmatched: 2. The germline CDR1 and CDR2 sequences are LGHNA and YNLKQL (reference sequence). The CDR3 runs to 15 residues. The CDR3 loop reads CASSQENRGYAEQFF. The CDR3 bases that were read are TGTGCCAGCAGCCAAGAGAACAGGGGCTATGCT.

This clone was recorded many times. The genes are named according to mouse. The read terminates 4 residues ahead of where the CDR3 ends, so the germline J gene completes it. Other nucleotide sequences from this sample produce the same CDR3. The chain has TRBV1 and TRBJ2-5, with a weak D call TRBD1 (6 bases). Germline V CDR1 and CDR2: NSQYPW, LRSPGD (reference sequence). The CDR3 is 14 residues long. With 4 bases removed from V and 2 bases from J, the gap between germline ends came to 10 bases. This CDR3 is CTCSGTAIQDTQYF. CDR3 bases read: TGCACCTGCAGTGGGACAGCGATCCAAGAC.

About this clone: Gene and germline names: mouse. Read data end 4 residues before the CDR3 end; the end is taken from the germline J gene. This sample also contains other DNA sequences that code for the same CDR3. The genes are TRBV13-3 and TRBJ2-1, with 10 bases matching TRBD2. J gave up 0 bases and V 5 bases, and 2 bases lay outside the gene matches. CDR1 NNHDY and CDR2 SYVADS come from the germline V gene. The CDR3 is 15 amino acids. CDR3 bases read: TGTGCCAGCAGGGACTGGGGGACTAACTATGCT. Protein: CASRDWGTNYA. The entire CDR3 protein reads CASRDWGTNYAEQFF.

Of note for this clone: Mouse gene names apply. The read terminates 4 residues before the CDR3 end, so the remaining end is supplied by the germline J gene. Other nucleotide sequences in the sample specify the same CDR3. The J gene is TRBJ1-1, the V gene TRBV13-1; no firm D call. This CDR3 is 11 amino acids long. The germline V gene has CDR1 NSHNY and CDR2 SYGAGN. The CDR3 protein is CASSDQTEVFF. CDR3 bases read: TGTGCCAGCAGTGATCAGACA.

As regards this clone: The genes and germline here are from mouse. The CDR3 is cut off 4 residues early in the read; its end comes from the germline J gene. This sequence joins TRBV13-3 and TRBJ2-1, with 12 positions matching TRBD2. The germline V gene encodes CDR1 NNHDY and CDR2 SYVADS. The CDR3 spans 15 residues. V was pared by 5 bases and J by 6 bases, with 6 bases of the junction left unmatched. The CDR3: CASSVGLGGVAEQFF. Partial CDR3 DNA: TGTGCCAGCAGCGTGGGACTGGGGGGCGTTGCT.

As to this clone: Mouse names are used for the genes. Sequencing ends 4 residues short of the CDR3 end; the germline J gene provides the rest. V gene TRBV5 combines with J gene TRBJ2-2, with 7 bases that match TRBD1. Per the germline V gene, CDR1 is LGHNA and CDR2 is YNLKQL (reference sequence). This CDR3 has 14 residues. After removal of 4 bases from V and 5 bases from J, the junction contained 4 bases not matched to a gene. The DNA read from the CDR3 is TGTGCCAGCAGCCTCACAGGGGAGACCGGG. Its protein product is CASSLTGETG. The whole CDR3 sequence is CASSLTGETGQLYF.

As for this clone: The listed genes are named as in mouse. Coverage ceases 4 residues before the CDR3 finishes, and the germline J gene fills in the end. This rearrangement joins TRBV19 to TRBJ2-3; 10 bases fit TRBD2. The CDR3 runs to 17 residues. Looked up from germline, CDR1 is FNHDT and CDR2 is SITEND (reference sequence). The trim removed 4 bases at V and 1 base at J, leaving 9 bases unmatched. The sequenced CDR3 bases are TGTGCCAGCAGTCCAACGTCTGGGGGGGCGCGTGCAGAA. Residues: CASSPTSGGARAE. From start to end, the CDR3 is CASSPTSGGARAETLYF. Filled out from reference TRBV19 and TRBJ2-3, the complete variable domain reads GGIITQTPKFLIGQEGQKLTLKCQQNFNHDTMYWYRQDSGKGLRLIYYSITENDLQKGDLSEGYDASREKKSSFSLTVTSAQKNEMAVFLCASSPTSGGARAETLYFGSGTRLTVL.

This clone has only a few counts. Each gene name is a mouse one. The read halts 4 residues ahead of the CDR3 end, with the missing end drawn from the germline J gene. This chain uses TRBV2 with TRBJ2-3; 8 positions match TRBD1. This CDR3 region has 16 residues. Germline CDR1 LGHNA, CDR2 YSYQKL. This CDR3 reads CASSQGTGGRVETLYF. The DNA read from the CDR3 is TGTGCCAGCAGCCAAGGCACAGGGGGGAGGGTAGAA.

The table lists this clone with a few counts. Mouse gene names apply. The sequence runs out 4 residues before the end of the CDR3; the remainder is reconstructed from the germline J gene. The V and J genes are TRBV5 and TRBJ2-5; 7 nucleotides line up with TRBD2. Germline loops: CDR1 LGHNA, CDR2 YNLKQL (reference sequence). The V segment lost 4 bases and the J segment 2 bases; nucleotides outside the gene matches: 6. CDR3 length: 15 amino acids. The CDR3 region is CASSPTGAGQDTQYF. The sequenced part of the CDR3 DNA is TGTGCCAGCAGCCCTACTGGGGCGGGCCAAGAC.

This clone was counted between two and nine times. Just one base apart from a much larger clone, this may be a read error. Each gene name is a mouse one. The read falls 4 residues short of the CDR3 end, and the missing part is taken from the germline J gene. Different DNA sequences within this sample yield the same CDR3. The V call is TRBV19, the J call TRBJ2-7; tentatively, D is TRBD1 (6 bases). Germline CDR1 reads FNHDT; CDR2 reads SITEND (reference sequence). CDR3 length equals 12 residues. The chain's CDR3 is CASSSDRYEQYF. Incomplete CDR3 DNA: TGTGCCAGCAGTTCGGACAGATAT. The full variable domain, rest sourced from reference TRBV19 and TRBJ2-7, is GGIITQTPKFLIGQEGQKLTLKCQQNFNHDTMYWYRQDSGKGLRLIYYSITENDLQKGDLSEGYDASREKKSSFSLTVTSAQKNEMAVFLCASSSDRYEQYFGPGTRLTVL.

This clone was seen more than once but under ten times. Gene labels here are mouse ones. The read finishes 4 residues shy of the CDR3 end, and the germline J gene is used to complete it. The rearrangement uses TRBV13-3 and TRBJ2-2, with TRBD1 matching 11 bases. The CDR3 sequence is 15 residues long. The junction had 4 bases not matched to a gene; V was cut back by 4 bases and J by 5 bases. CDR1 and CDR2 from the germline V gene are NNHDY and SYVADS. The CDR3: CASSLRDRGTGQLYF. CDR3 bases read: TGTGCCAGCAGTCTCCGGGACAGGGGGACCGGG.

This clone was seen a few times. All gene names here are mouse names. The CDR3 end is not reached by the read, which stops 4 residues before it; the germline J gene fills it in. In the same sample, other DNA sequences code for this CDR3. This chain connects TRBV5 to TRBJ2-5; 7 bases map to TRBD2. The CDR3 is 14 amino acids. Trimming at V came to 1 base and at J to 3 bases, leaving 1 base not matched to a gene. CDR1 and CDR2 from the germline V gene are LGHNA and YNLKQL (reference sequence). The covered CDR3 bases are TGTGCCAGCAGCCAAGTGGGGGGACAAGAC. This encodes CASSQVGGQD. The entire CDR3 is CASSQVGGQDTQYF.